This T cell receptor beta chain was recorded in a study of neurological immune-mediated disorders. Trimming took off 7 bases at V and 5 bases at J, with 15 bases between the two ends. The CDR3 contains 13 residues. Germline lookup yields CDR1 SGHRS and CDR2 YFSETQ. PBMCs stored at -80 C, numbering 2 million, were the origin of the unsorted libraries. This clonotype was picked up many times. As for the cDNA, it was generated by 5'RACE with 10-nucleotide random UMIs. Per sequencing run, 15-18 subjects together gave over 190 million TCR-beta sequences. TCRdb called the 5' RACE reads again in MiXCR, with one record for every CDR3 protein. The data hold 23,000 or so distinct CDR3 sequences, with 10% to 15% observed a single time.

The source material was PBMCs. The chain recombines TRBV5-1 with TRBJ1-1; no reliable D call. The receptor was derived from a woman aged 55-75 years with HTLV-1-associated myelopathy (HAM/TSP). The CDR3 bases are TGCGCCAGCCGACCGACAACTTCGACTGAAGCTTTCTTT. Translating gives CASRPTTSTEAFF.